Shown below are 30 T cell receptor beta chains from a single sample sequenced in a study of shared clonotypes between healthy human individuals. CD45RO negativity and positive selection for CCR7 defined naive CD8 cells, a population that excluded terminally differentiated effector memory CD45RA+ cells. Assay: immunoSEQ multiplex PCR; the TCRdb copy retains only in-frame clones and omits some. Of about 2.1 million clones detected, approximately 94% appear once; the ten largest clones hold around 1.7%. Sequenced material: naive CD8+ T cells from PBMCs. The origin of the receptors is a man between 18 and 35 years old in good health. Some clones in this sample may be carry-over from other donors' samples.

The chain has TRBV6-5 and TRBJ1-4, with unresolved D. The V gene's germline CDR1 is MNHEY and CDR2 SVGAGI. CDR3 length equals 15 residues. Trimming cost V 0 bases and J 2 bases, with 7 bases left between them. The CDR3 region has the DNA TGTGCCAGCAGTTACTCGAGAGGTACTAATGAAAAACTGTTTTTT. Protein sequence: CASSYSRGTNEKLFF.

The J gene is TRBJ2-7, the V gene TRBV28, with D tentatively TRBD1 (5 bases). Trimming took off 7 bases at V and 3 bases at J, with 16 bases between the two ends. This CDR3 is 14 amino acids long. Germline-derived CDR1 and CDR2 are MDHEN and SYDVKM. The CDR3: CASNLGTRDYEQYF. The CDR3 coding sequence is TGTGCCAGCAACTTAGGTACCAGGGACTACGAGCAGTACTTC. Drawing the rest from reference TRBV28 and TRBJ2-7, the complete variable domain is DVKVTQSSRYLVKRTGEKVFLECVQDMDHENMFWYRQDPGLGLRLIYFSYDVKMKEKGDIPEGYSVSREKKERFSLILESASTNQTSMYLCASNLGTRDYEQYFGPGTRLTVT.

This sequence joins TRBV27 and TRBJ2-2; D ambiguous. Trimming removed 3 bases at V and 1 base at J, with 6 bases between. This CDR3 contains 14 residues. Germline V CDR1 and CDR2: MNHEY, SMNVEV (reference sequence). CDR3 residues: CASSFYMNTGELFF. Written as DNA, the CDR3 is TGTGCCAGCAGTTTTTACATGAACACCGGGGAGCTGTTTTTT.

V gene TRBV15 combines with J gene TRBJ2-3; 7 nucleotides align to TRBD2. The CDR3 is made up of 14 amino acids. CDR1 and CDR2 from the germline V gene are LNHNV and YYDKDF (reference sequence). Germline trimming cut 8 bases from V and 1 base from J; bases unmatched to any gene: 6. CDR3 sequence (DNA): TGTGCCACCCGGGGGGAGATTCGCACAGATACGCAGTATTTT. As protein: CATRGEIRTDTQYF.

This chain links TRBV21-1 with TRBJ2-5; the table's D gene call, TRBD2, was not cross checked with the DNA. TRBV21-1 is an annotated pseudogene. The CDR3 runs to 16 residues. The DNA of the CDR3 is TGTGCCAGCAGAATGGACGTTCCTTGGGGGGAAGAGACCCAGTACTTC. Translated: CASRMDVPWGEETQYF.

V usage is TRBV27 and J usage is TRBJ2-7, with TRBD1 matching 9 bases. The CDR3 runs 16 residues. V was clipped by 8 bases and J by 2 bases; unmatched bases: 13. The V gene's germline CDR1 is MNHEY and CDR2 SMNVEV (reference sequence). The CDR3 coding sequence is TGTGCCAGCCGTGTAGGGTCCGGGACAGGGACCTACGAGCAGTACTTC. It codes for CASRVGSGTGTYEQYF.

In DNA, the CDR3 is TGTGCCAGCAGTACCGGACTAGCGGGGAACACCGGGGAGCTGTTTTTT. Translating gives CASSTGLAGNTGELFF. The chain employs TRBV27 and TRBJ2-2, with 11 bases lining up with TRBD2. Per germline, CDR1 MNHEY and CDR2 SMNVEV (reference sequence). Germline trimming cut 5 bases from V and 1 base from J; bases unmatched to any gene: 3. This CDR3 is 16 amino acids long.

The rearrangement uses TRBV19 and TRBJ1-1; TRBD1 agrees at 7 bases. Germline V CDR1 and CDR2: LNHDA, SQIVND (reference sequence). The J segment lost 1 base and the V segment lost 0 bases, leaving 11 bases of the junction unmatched. The CDR3 extends over 18 amino acids. The CDR3 here is CASSIDRKQGTQNTEAFF. The CDR3 DNA sequence: TGTGCCAGTAGTATAGATCGGAAACAGGGGACCCAGAACACTGAAGCTTTCTTT.

This clone has just one count. The chain is built from TRBV6-5 and TRBJ2-3; possibly TRBD2 for D (5 bases). Trimming took off 7 bases at V and 4 bases at J, with 18 bases between the two ends. The CDR3 runs to 15 residues. The germline V gene has CDR1 MNHEY and CDR2 SVGAGI. The DNA for the CDR3 is TGTGCCAGCACTAAATATCCCGGGATCTCAGATACGCAGTATTTT. It is translated as CASTKYPGISDTQYF.

The chain has TRBV7-3 and TRBJ2-2, with 8 bases identical to TRBD2. Per the germline V gene, CDR1 is SGHTA and CDR2 is FQGTGA. The CDR3 loop spans 17 amino acids. With 1 base clipped from V and 4 bases from J, the junction kept 8 bases outside the gene matches. The CDR3 nucleotides read TGTGCCAGCAGCTTAAGTCCGGGAGGGCTCAGCACCGGGGAGCTGTTTTTT. It yields the protein CASSLSPGGLSTGELFF. Combining the CDR3 with reference TRBV7-3 and TRBJ2-2 gives the whole variable domain GAGVSQTPSNKVTEKGKYVELRCDPISGHTALYWYRQSLGQGPEFLIYFQGTGAADDSGLPNDRFFAVRPEGSVSTLKIQRTERGDSAVYLCASSLSPGGLSTGELFFGEGSRLTVL.

This chain links TRBV19 with TRBJ2-4, with D unresolved. Germline V gene data show CDR1 as LNHDA and CDR2 as SQIVND (reference sequence). The CDR3 has 15 amino acids. Trimming shortened V by 5 bases and J by 1 base, and 12 bases separated the two germline ends. The CDR3 spells CASSPALYAKNIQYF. The CDR3 DNA follows: TGTGCCAGTAGTCCCGCCCTGTACGCCAAAAACATTCAGTACTTC.

The J gene is TRBJ2-3, the V gene TRBV5-1, with 7 positions matching TRBD2. This CDR3 region has 15 residues. V gave up 5 bases and J gave up 4 bases; unmatched junction bases: 10. Germline CDR1 SGHRS, CDR2 YFSETQ. The CDR3 loop is CASSFGEGRADTQYF. The CDR3 DNA reads as TGCGCCAGCAGTTTTGGGGAGGGCCGTGCAGATACGCAGTATTTT.

On this clone itself: Other DNA sequences in this specimen translate into the identical CDR3. J is TRBJ2-7 and V is TRBV28; no clear D. CDR3 length equals 14 residues. V shed 3 bases and J shed 0 bases, with 9 bases lying between them. Germline CDR1 MDHEN, CDR2 SYDVKM. The CDR3 region is CASSFGGNSYEQYF. CDR3 sequence (DNA): TGTGCCAGCAGTTTCGGCGGAAACTCCTACGAGCAGTACTTC.

The gene calls are TRBV7-8 and TRBJ2-7, with 7 nucleotides matching TRBD2. Trimming cost V 1 base and J 3 bases; bases outside gene matches: 6. This CDR3 region has 15 residues. Per the germline V gene, CDR1 is SGHVS and CDR2 is FQNEAQ. CDR3 in DNA: TGTGCCAGCAGCTTAGAGCTAGCGGCGATCTACGAGCAGTACTTC. Encoded protein: CASSLELAAIYEQYF.

The chain couples TRBV19 to TRBJ1-2; D gene unclear. This CDR3 spans 13 amino acids. V was trimmed by 6 bases and J by 4 bases, leaving 12 bases between them. Germline V CDR1 and CDR2: LNHDA, SQIVND (reference sequence). This CDR3 is CASSADRLYGYTF. The CDR3 DNA sequence: TGTGCCAGTAGCGCCGACCGGCTCTATGGCTACACCTTC.

V gene TRBV28 combines with J gene TRBJ2-7, with D unresolved. Germline assignment: CDR1 MDHEN and CDR2 SYDVKM. This CDR3 is 11 amino acids long. The V end lost 1 base, the J end lost 13 bases, and 11 bases lay between the germline ends. In DNA form, the CDR3 reads TGTGCCAGCAGTTTATTGGGTCATCACTACTTC. Amino acids: CASSLLGHHYF. Filled out from reference TRBV28 and TRBJ2-7, the complete variable domain reads DVKVTQSSRYLVKRTGEKVFLECVQDMDHENMFWYRQDPGLGLRLIYFSYDVKMKEKGDIPEGYSVSREKKERFSLILESASTNQTSMYLCASSLLGHHYFGPGTRLTVT.

The chain recombines TRBV28 with TRBJ1-5, with D possibly being TRBD1 (5 bases). This CDR3 has 16 residues. The germline CDR1 and CDR2 sequences are MDHEN and SYDVKM. With 4 bases removed from V and 2 bases from J, the gap between germline ends came to 15 bases. CDR3 residues: CASSSVGVSGNQPQHF. CDR3 coding DNA: TGTGCCAGCAGTTCGGTAGGGGTTTCGGGCAATCAGCCCCAGCATTTT.

The chain uses TRBV7-3 and TRBJ2-3, with no clear D. Germline V gene sequence: CDR1 SGHTA, CDR2 FQGTGA. CDR3 length equals 15 residues. With 1 base removed from V and 0 bases from J, the gap between germline ends came to 8 bases. The CDR3 bases are TGTGCCAGCAGCTTAAGTACCTTTAGCACAGATACGCAGTATTTT. This encodes CASSLSTFSTDTQYF.

Details on this clone: This specimen includes other DNA sequences encoding the same CDR3. The chain employs TRBV9 and TRBJ2-1; D possibly corresponds to TRBD2 (6 bases). Germline values: CDR1 SGDLS, CDR2 YYNGEE. Trimming removed 2 bases at V and 4 bases at J, with 16 bases between. There are 16 residues in the CDR3. The CDR3 region has the DNA TGTGCCAGCAGCGTCTCCGGGACTTCACCTTACAATGAGCAGTTCTTC. Its protein is CASSVSGTSPYNEQFF.

The chain recombines TRBV19 with TRBJ2-7; D unresolved. The germline gives CDR1 LNHDA, CDR2 SQIVND (reference sequence). The CDR3 is made up of 13 amino acids. V was cut by 3 bases and J by 4 bases, with 10 bases left in between. CDR3 sequence reads: CASSIGTIYEQYF. DNA of the CDR3: TGTGCCAGTAGTATCGGCACTATTTACGAGCAGTACTTC. The full variable domain, in which reference TRBV19 and TRBJ2-7 provide the parts outside the CDR3, is DGGITQSPKYLFRKEGQNVTLSCEQNLNHDAMYWYRQDPGQGLRLIYYSQIVNDFQKGDIAEGYSVSREKKESFPLTVTSAQKNPTAFYLCASSIGTIYEQYFGPGTRLTVT.

The V gene is TRBV30, the J gene TRBJ1-6; D ambiguous. Trimming stripped 1 base from V and 10 bases from J, with 8 bases between. Per the germline V gene, CDR1 is GTSNPN and CDR2 is SVGIG (reference sequence). CDR3 size: 12 residues. As DNA, the CDR3 is TGTGCCTGGAGTGGGTCCCTATCACCCCTCCACTTT. Its translation is CAWSGSLSPLHF.

This chain links TRBV10-3 with TRBJ1-1, with a possible D match to TRBD1 (6 bases). With 0 bases removed from V and 5 bases from J, the gap between germline ends came to 13 bases. The V gene's germline CDR1 is ENHRY and CDR2 SYGVKD. The CDR3 has 15 residues. The CDR3 here is CAISESEGVGTEAFF. In nucleotides, the CDR3 is TGTGCCATCAGTGAGTCTGAGGGGGTAGGAACTGAAGCTTTCTTT.

This clone was found once. The genes are TRBV27 and TRBJ1-5; D is undetermined. Trimming stripped 3 bases from V and 6 bases from J, with 15 bases between. CDR1 and CDR2 (germline): MNHEY, SMNVEV (reference sequence). This CDR3 spans 15 amino acids. CDR3 sequence: CASSLAGNYGQPQHF. The CDR3 coding sequence is TGTGCCAGCAGTTTGGCAGGCAACTACGGTCAGCCCCAGCATTTT.

As for this clone: Other DNA sequences from this sample encode an identical CDR3 as well. This chain uses TRBV6-5 with TRBJ1-1; D call uncertain. The CDR3 sequence is 14 residues long. Germline CDR1 reads MNHEY; CDR2 reads SVGAGI. Trimming stripped 2 bases from V and 4 bases from J, with 11 bases between. This CDR3 is CASSYAPGGTEAFF. The CDR3 bases are TGTGCCAGCAGTTACGCTCCGGGAGGCACTGAAGCTTTCTTT.

This chain links TRBV2 with TRBJ2-7; 9 bases agree with TRBD2. Germline lookup yields CDR1 SNHLY and CDR2 FYNNEI. The CDR3 extends over 15 amino acids. Germline trimming cut 4 bases from V and 2 bases from J; bases unmatched to any gene: 6. CDR3 DNA: TGTGCCAGCAGTGGGAAGCGGGAGGACCCCTACGAGCAGTACTTC. Its translation is CASSGKREDPYEQYF.

The chain has TRBV4-3 and TRBJ2-3; TRBD2 matches at 10 bases. The CDR3 spans 17 residues. Germline V gives CDR1 LGHNA, CDR2 YSLEER. V was clipped by 3 bases and J by 4 bases; unmatched bases: 10. The CDR3 region is CASSQTETSGYSDTQYF. CDR3 DNA sequence: TGCGCCAGCAGCCAGACCGAGACTAGCGGGTACTCAGATACGCAGTATTTT.

V gene TRBV13 combines with J gene TRBJ2-7; D may be TRBD2 (6 bases). Germline-derived CDR1 and CDR2 are PRHDT and FYEKMQ (reference sequence). V lost 5 bases to trimming and J lost 2 bases, with 13 bases between them. This CDR3 spans 14 amino acids. CDR3 in amino acids: CASSQAEGTYEQYF. The CDR3, as DNA: TGTGCCAGCAGCCAAGCGGAGGGTACCTACGAGCAGTACTTC.

CDR3 DNA: TGTGCCAGCAGTTCACTAAGGGTAACGGGTTACGAGCAGTACTTC. Encoded protein: CASSSLRVTGYEQYF. This chain connects TRBV28 to TRBJ2-7, with unresolved D. Germline V lookup: CDR1 MDHEN, CDR2 SYDVKM. The CDR3 sequence is 15 residues long. V was trimmed by 4 bases and J by 4 bases, leaving 17 bases between them.

This chain joins TRBV5-6 and TRBJ2-5, with D possibly being TRBD2 (5 bases). Germline V gene lookup returns CDR1 SGHDT and CDR2 YYEEEE. Trimming pared 5 bases from V and 2 bases from J, leaving 16 bases between. The CDR3 is 15 residues long. In nucleotides, the CDR3 is TGTGCCAGCAGTCTAGATCGGACTTATCAAGAGACCCAGTACTTC. Its protein is CASSLDRTYQETQYF. The whole variable domain, remainder taken from reference TRBV5-6 and TRBJ2-5, is DAGVTQSPTHLIKTRGQQVTLRCSPKSGHDTVSWYQQALGQGPQFIFQYYEEEERQRGNFPDRFSGHQFPNYSSELNVNALLLGDSALYLCASSLDRTYQETQYFGPGTRLLVL.

Comment on this clone: Other nucleotide sequences in the sample specify the same CDR3. The chain joins TRBV9 to TRBJ2-3; a possible D gene is TRBD2 (6 bases). Per germline, CDR1 SGDLS and CDR2 YYNGEE. V lost 3 bases and J 0 bases, leaving 11 bases between the germline ends. There are 15 residues in the CDR3. The CDR3 DNA follows: TGTGCCAGCAGCGCATCGGGAGTGAGCACAGATACGCAGTATTTT. This translates into CASSASGVSTDTQYF.